One and the same sample provided the 10 T cell receptor beta chains below, sequenced in a study of T cells in Graves' hyperthyroidism and ophthalmopathy. Template material for amplifying TCR beta CDR3 regions consisted of RNA transcripts. TCR CDR3 regions were first amplified by RT-PCR with HTBI primers. Each CDR3 protein is one row after TCRdb ran MiXCR on the multiplex PCR reads. Among approximately 610,000 distinct CDR3 sequences listed, 16% were seen once. The specimen sequenced was blood. The receptors shown here come from a woman under 30 with Graves' hyperthyroidism.

This clonotype has a count of ten or more. The V call is TRBV28, the J call TRBJ1-2, with D possibly matching TRBD1 (5 bases). This CDR3 spans 15 amino acids. In germline, CDR1 is MDHEN, CDR2 SYDVKM. Trimming cost V 6 bases and J 0 bases, with 14 bases left between them. The CDR3 region has the DNA TGTGCCAGCAGACCCCAGGGTCGGGCTAACTATGGCTACACCTTC. Protein: CASRPQGRANYGYTF.

The chain couples TRBV4-3 to TRBJ2-7; tentative D call: TRBD2 (5 bases). Trimming took 0 bases from V and 2 from J, leaving 8 bases between them. Germline V gene data show CDR1 as LGHNA and CDR2 as YSLEER. The CDR3 covers 14 residues. The CDR3 bases are TGCGCCAGCAGCCAAGATAAGGGAGCCTACGAGCAGTACTTC. Translated, it gives CASSQDKGAYEQYF.

This clonotype was detected ten times or more. This chain joins TRBV11-2 and TRBJ2-7; D remains unclear. This CDR3 has 15 amino acids. CDR1 and CDR2 (germline): SGHAT, FQNNGV. The ends were cut back, 4 bases at V and 3 bases at J, with 16 bases in the middle. In nucleotides, the CDR3 is TGTGCCAGCAGCTCATCTACTTCCCCCTACTACGAGCAGTACTTC. It codes for CASSSSTSPYYEQYF. Using reference TRBV11-2 and TRBJ2-7 for the parts outside the CDR3, the full variable domain is EAGVAQSPRYKIIEKRQSVAFWCNPISGHATLYWYQQILGQGPKLLIQFQNNGVVDDSQLPKDRFSAERLKGVDSTLKIQPAKLEDSAVYLCASSSSTSPYYEQYFGPGTRLTVT.

V usage is TRBV6-1 and J usage is TRBJ1-2, with TRBD1 matching over 12 bases. CDR3 length equals 17 residues. The germline CDR1 and CDR2 sequences are MNHNS and SASEGT. The V and J ends lost 6 bases and 8 bases, in that order; junction bases with no gene match: 16. In nucleotides, the CDR3 is TGTGCCAGCAGCGACGGGATCGGGACAGGGGGCGCGAAGGGCTACACCTTC. It translates to CASSDGIGTGGAKGYTF.

V and J are TRBV29-1 and TRBJ2-5; 7 bases are shared with TRBD1. This CDR3 region has 15 residues. Germline-derived CDR1 and CDR2 are SQVTM and ANQGSEA. Losses at the gene ends were 4 bases for V and 5 bases for J; bases not matched to a gene: 13. The CDR3 bases are TGCAGCGTTGTAGGTTTGAGAGGGGGCGAGGAGACCCAGTACTTC. Translation: CSVVGLRGGEETQYF.

This clonotype has just a few counts. This chain joins TRBV2 and TRBJ1-5; D ambiguous. This CDR3 is 16 amino acids long. V was trimmed by 3 bases and J by 2 bases, leaving 14 bases between them. Germline CDR1 SNHLY, CDR2 FYNNEI. CDR3 bases: TGTGCCAGCAGTGAGGGGATACGAATGGGCAATCAGCCCCAGCATTTT. It encodes CASSEGIRMGNQPQHF.

This clonotype was seen ten or more times. The rearrangement joins TRBV30 to TRBJ1-2; D call uncertain. CDR1 and CDR2 (germline): GTSNPN, SVGIG (reference sequence). The CDR3 sequence is 12 residues long. The V gene lost 0 bases and the J gene lost 6 bases, with 8 bases spanning the gap. The CDR3 nucleotides are TGTGCCTGGAGTGTAACCTTTGATGGCTACACCTTC. This encodes CAWSVTFDGYTF.

The V and J genes are TRBV6-1 and TRBJ1-5; no firm D call. V shed 1 base and J shed 0 bases, with 10 bases lying between them. Germline V gives CDR1 MNHNS, CDR2 SASEGT. CDR3 length: 16 residues. In DNA, the CDR3 is TGTGCCAGCAGTGAAGGGGCGCCGAATAGCAATCAGCCCCAGCATTTT. Protein product: CASSEGAPNSNQPQHF.

The chain joins TRBV4-1 to TRBJ1-4; D call uncertain. V was trimmed by 0 bases and J by 16 bases, leaving 15 bases between them. Germline V gene lookup returns CDR1 MGHRA and CDR2 YSYEKL. The CDR3 has 13 amino acids. The CDR3: CASSQESHPVRFF. CDR3 sequence (DNA): TGCGCCAGCAGCCAAGAATCCCATCCCGTTCGGTTTTTT.

A few counts support this clonotype. The chain employs TRBV24-1 and TRBJ2-1; 8 bases align to TRBD1. The CDR3 is made up of 15 amino acids. V trimming: 3 bases; J trimming: 6 bases; junction bases outside the gene matches: 6. Germline V gives CDR1 KGHDR, CDR2 SFDVKD. CDR3 DNA: TGTGCCACCAGTGATCGACAGGGGATTCTCAATGAGCAGTTCTTC. The encoded protein is CATSDRQGILNEQFF.